This T cell receptor (beta chain) was documented in a study of graft-versus-host responses after intestinal transplantation. The study, taken as a whole, reports: High graft-versus-host to host-versus-graft T cell clonal ratios marked allografts of patients with graft-donor macrochimerism.

Concerning this clone itself: Antigen: not known.

Sequencing was performed with immunoSEQ multiplex PCR; in TCRdb, only in-frame clones are kept and a portion is missing. The data contain fewer than 110,000 clones, approximately 90% of them seen just once; the ten biggest clones take up approximately 0.76%. The V gene's germline CDR1 is MNHNS and CDR2 SASEGT. This CDR3 spans 15 amino acids. Trimming stripped 6 bases from V and 0 bases from J, with 14 bases between. This specimen consisted of unstimulated CD4+ T cells sorted from spleen or lymph node cells, obtained before transplant. The V call is TRBV6-1, the J call TRBJ1-2, with D possibly being TRBD1 (6 bases). The source of this sequence is a human donor who was the organ donor for an intestinal transplant. In nucleotides, the CDR3 is TGTGCCAGCAGAGCAGGGACAACAGCTAACTATGGCTACACCTTC. Protein: CASRAGTTANYGYTF.